The clone carrying this T cell receptor beta chain has ten or more counts. Its matching antigen is unknown. The data originate from a study of early T cells in non-severe SARS-CoV-2 infection. The library protocol tagged individual cDNA molecules with unique molecular identifiers. TCRdb re-called the 5' RACE reads through MiXCR, storing one row per CDR3 protein. This repertoire shows approximately 70,000 distinct CDR3 sequences, roughly 4.7% found once; its top ten account for under 7.5%. Trimming stripped 5 bases from V and 4 bases from J, with 19 bases between. CDR3 length equals 15 residues. Germline-derived CDR1 and CDR2 are GTSNPN and SVGIG (reference sequence). Study results and limitations: Reliance on VDJdb matching favored anti-spike CD8 responses; private and CD4 specificities were missed.

The sequence was obtained from an adult who was a healthcare worker with PCR-confirmed SARS-CoV-2 infection or an uninfected control (not recorded which). J is TRBJ2-3 and V is TRBV30; D is tentatively TRBD1 or TRBD2 (6 bases each). Sequenced here: whole blood, sampled at baseline. CDR3 DNA sequence: TGTGCCTGGGCGCGGACAACCGGGGGCGCAGATACGCAGTATTTT. Its translation is CAWARTTGGADTQYF. The variable domain in full, completed from reference TRBV30 and TRBJ2-3, reads SQTIHQWPATLVQPVGSPLSLECTVEGTSNPNLYWYRQAAGRGLQLLFYSVGIGQISSEVPQNLSASRPQDRQFILSSKKLLLSDSGFYLCAWARTTGGADTQYFGPGTRLTVL.